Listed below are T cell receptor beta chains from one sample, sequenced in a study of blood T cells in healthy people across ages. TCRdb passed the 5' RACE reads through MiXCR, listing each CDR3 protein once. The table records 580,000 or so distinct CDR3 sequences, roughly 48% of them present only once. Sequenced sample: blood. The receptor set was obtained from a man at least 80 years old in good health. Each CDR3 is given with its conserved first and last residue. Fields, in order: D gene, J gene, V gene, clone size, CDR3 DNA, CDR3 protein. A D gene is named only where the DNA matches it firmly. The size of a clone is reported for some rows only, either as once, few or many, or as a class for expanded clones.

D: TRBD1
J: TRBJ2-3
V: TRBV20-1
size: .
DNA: TGCAGTGCTAGAGGGGACAGGGGATATTCAGATACGCAGTATTTT
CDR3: CSARGDRGYSDTQYF

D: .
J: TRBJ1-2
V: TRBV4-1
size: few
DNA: TGCGCCAGCAGCCAAGACGAAGGCCGGCTGGACTATGGCTACACCTTC
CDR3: CASSQDEGRLDYGYTF

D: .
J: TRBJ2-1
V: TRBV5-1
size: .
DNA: TGCGCCAGCAGCTTGGTCGCCCCAGCCCACAATGAGCAGTTCTTC
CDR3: CASSLVAPAHNEQFF

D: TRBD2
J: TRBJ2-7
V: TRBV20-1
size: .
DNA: TGCAGTGTCAGGGACGGACTAGCTTTCTACGAGCAGTACTTC
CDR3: CSVRDGLAFYEQYF

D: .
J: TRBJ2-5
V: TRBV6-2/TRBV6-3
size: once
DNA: TGTGCCAGCAAAAAAGAAGAGACCCAGTACTTC
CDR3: CASKKEETQYF

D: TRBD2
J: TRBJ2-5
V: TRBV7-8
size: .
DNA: TGTGCCAGCAGCGGAACTAGCGGGGCAGGGGAGACCCAGTACTTC
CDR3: CASSGTSGAGETQYF

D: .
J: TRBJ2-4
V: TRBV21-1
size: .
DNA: TGTGCCAGCACCCACCACGTTCTCACATTAGCCAAAAACATTCCGTACTTC
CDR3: CASTHHVLTLAKNIPYF

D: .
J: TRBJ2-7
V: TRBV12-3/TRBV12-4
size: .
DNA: TGTGCCAGCAGTCCCACCGCCTACGAGCAGTACTTC
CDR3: CASSPTAYEQYF

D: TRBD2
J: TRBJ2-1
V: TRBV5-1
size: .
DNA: TGCGCCAGCAGCGAGCGGACTAGCGGCAATGAGCAGTTCTTC
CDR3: CASSERTSGNEQFF

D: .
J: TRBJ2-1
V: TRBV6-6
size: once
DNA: TGTGCCAGCAGTCAAGGAGACTGGGTCAATGAGCAGTTCTTC
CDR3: CASSQGDWVNEQFF

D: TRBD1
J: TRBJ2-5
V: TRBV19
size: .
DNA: TGTGCCAGTAGTACAGGACAGGGTGAAGAGACCCAGTACTTC
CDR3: CASSTGQGEETQYF

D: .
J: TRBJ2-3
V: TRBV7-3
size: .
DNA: TGTGCCAGCAGCCTCCGCCGTAGCACAGATACGCAGTATTTT
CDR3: CASSLRRSTDTQYF

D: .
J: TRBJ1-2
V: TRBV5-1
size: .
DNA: TGCGCCAGCAGGCTAGTGGGCGGGGATGGCCACACCTTC
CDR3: CASRLVGGDGHTF

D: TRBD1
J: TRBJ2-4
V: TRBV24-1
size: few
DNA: TGTGCCACCAGTGACGCCGGGACAGACGATCAAAACATTCAGTACTTC
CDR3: CATSDAGTDDQNIQYF

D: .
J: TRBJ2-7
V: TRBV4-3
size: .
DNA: TGCGCCAGCAGCCAAGGTCCGGAGCAGTACTTC
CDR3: CASSQGPEQYF

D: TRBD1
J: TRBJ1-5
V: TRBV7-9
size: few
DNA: TGTGCCAGCAGCCCTAACAGGGGCGGACGGGGGCAGCCCCAGCATTTT
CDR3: CASSPNRGGRGQPQHF

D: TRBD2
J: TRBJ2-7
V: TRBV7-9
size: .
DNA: TGTGCCAGCAGCTCGCCCGGGACTAGCGGGTTATACGAGCAGTACTTC
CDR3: CASSSPGTSGLYEQYF

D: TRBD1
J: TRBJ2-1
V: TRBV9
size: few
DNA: TGTGCCAGCAGCGTAGTAGGGGGCAGTGAGCAGTTCTTC
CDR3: CASSVVGGSEQFF

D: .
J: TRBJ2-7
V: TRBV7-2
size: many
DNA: TGTGCCAGCAGCTCGCTGGGAAACGAGCAGTACTTC
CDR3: CASSSLGNEQYF

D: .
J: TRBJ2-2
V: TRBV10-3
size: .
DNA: TGTGCCATCAGGGCCCTTACCGAAACCGGGGAGCTGTTTTTT
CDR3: CAIRALTETGELFF

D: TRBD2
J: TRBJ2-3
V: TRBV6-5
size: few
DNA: TGTGCCAGCAGCCAGCGGGGTAGCACAGATACGCAGTATTTT
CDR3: CASSQRGSTDTQYF

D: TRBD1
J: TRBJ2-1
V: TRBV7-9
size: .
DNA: TGTGCCAGCAGCTCAAGACAGGGGTTCAATGAGCAGTTCTTC
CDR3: CASSSRQGFNEQFF

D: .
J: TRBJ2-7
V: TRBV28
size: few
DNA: TGTGCCAGCAGTATAGGGGGTGAGCAGTACTTC
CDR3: CASSIGGEQYF

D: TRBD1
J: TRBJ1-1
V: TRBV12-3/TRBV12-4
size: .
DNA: TGTGCCAGCACCGCCGGACAGGGGAGCGGAAACACTGAAGCTTTCTTT
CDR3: CASTAGQGSGNTEAFF

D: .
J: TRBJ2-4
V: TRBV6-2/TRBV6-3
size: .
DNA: TGTGCCAGCAGTTACTCGGGCCAGGGCCGAAACATTCAGTACTTC
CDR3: CASSYSGQGRNIQYF

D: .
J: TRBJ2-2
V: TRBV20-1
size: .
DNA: TGCAGTGCTCAAGGAGTACACTCCGCGAACACCGGGGAGCTGTTTTTT
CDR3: CSAQGVHSANTGELFF

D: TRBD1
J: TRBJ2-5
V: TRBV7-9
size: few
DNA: TGTGCCAGCAGCCAGCTACAGGGGGGACGGCAAGAGACCCAGTACTTC
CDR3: CASSQLQGGRQETQYF

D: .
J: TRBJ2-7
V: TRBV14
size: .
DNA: TGTGCCAGCAGCCAAGAGATGTTTTACGAGCAGTACTTC
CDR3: CASSQEMFYEQYF

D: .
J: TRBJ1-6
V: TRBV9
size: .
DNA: TGTGCCAGCAGCGGTCACAGGGCAAATTCACCCCTCCACTTT
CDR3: CASSGHRANSPLHF